This paragraph reports one TCR beta chain. The record originates from a study of blood T cells in healthy people across ages. Alongside a J-beta primer mix, a sample-barcoded 5' primer served in a second PCR lasting 7 to 11 cycles. Tagging of each cDNA molecule was performed by a template-switch adaptor with 12 random nucleotides. TCRdb redid the calling of the 5' RACE reads with MiXCR, one entry per CDR3 protein. The sample comprises hundreds of thousands of distinct CDR3 sequences, about 54% of which are singletons, and about two fifths rests with the top ten. The germline V gene encodes CDR1 SNHLY and CDR2 FYNNEI. The CDR3 spans 13 residues. V gave up 4 bases and J gave up 2 bases, with 8 bases separating them.

The chain has TRBV2 and TRBJ2-5; D gene ambiguous. The clonotype was recovered from a man aged 60 to 75 in good health. Specimen: blood. CDR3 region: CASSALKQETQYF. CDR3 in DNA: TGTGCCAGCAGTGCCCTTAAACAAGAGACCCAGTACTTC.